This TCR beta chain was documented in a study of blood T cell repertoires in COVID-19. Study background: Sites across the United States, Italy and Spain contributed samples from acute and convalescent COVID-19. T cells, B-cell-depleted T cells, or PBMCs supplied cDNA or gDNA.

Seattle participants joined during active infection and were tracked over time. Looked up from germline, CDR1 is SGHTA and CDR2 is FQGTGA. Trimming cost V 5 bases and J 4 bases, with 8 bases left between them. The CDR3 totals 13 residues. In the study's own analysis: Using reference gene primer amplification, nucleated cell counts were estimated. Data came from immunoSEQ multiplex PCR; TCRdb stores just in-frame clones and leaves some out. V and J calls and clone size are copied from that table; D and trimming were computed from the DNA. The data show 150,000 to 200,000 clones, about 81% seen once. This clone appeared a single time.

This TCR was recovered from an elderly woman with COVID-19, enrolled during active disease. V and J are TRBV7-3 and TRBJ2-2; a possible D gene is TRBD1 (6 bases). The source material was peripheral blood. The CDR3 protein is CASSAQGTGELFF. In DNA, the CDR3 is TGTGCCAGCAGCGCACAGGGCACCGGGGAGCTGTTTTTT.